The next 26 T cell receptor beta chains were all read from a single sample in a study of blood T cell repertoires in COVID-19. The protocol was immunoSEQ multiplex PCR, while the TCRdb copy is restricted to in-frame clones and leaves out a portion. The sample records some 200,000 clones, approximately 91% being singletons. Specimen: peripheral blood. All receptors derive from a woman aged 40 to 50 with acute or convalescent COVID-19.

The sample holds a few counts of this clone. V gene TRBV24-1 combines with J gene TRBJ1-2; 7 bases agree with TRBD1. There are 19 residues in the CDR3. Unmatched junction bases numbered 16, after V lost 2 bases and J lost 2 bases. CDR1 and CDR2 (germline): KGHDR, SFDVKD. CDR3 loop: CATSDSPRLGTVRNYGYTF. In DNA form, the CDR3 reads TGTGCCACCAGTGATTCCCCCCGGTTAGGGACAGTTCGGAACTATGGCTACACCTTC.

The genes are TRBV11-2 and TRBJ2-5; D remains ambiguous. CDR1 and CDR2 from the germline V gene are SGHAT and FQNNGV. Trimming shortened V by 0 bases and J by 5 bases, and 13 bases separated the two germline ends. CDR3 size: 15 residues. The CDR3: CASSLEAMGLETQYF. The CDR3 DNA is TGTGCCAGCAGCTTAGAGGCAATGGGCCTGGAGACCCAGTACTTC. Full variable domain (missing parts from reference TRBV11-2 and TRBJ2-5): EAGVAQSPRYKIIEKRQSVAFWCNPISGHATLYWYQQILGQGPKLLIQFQNNGVVDDSQLPKDRFSAERLKGVDSTLKIQPAKLEDSAVYLCASSLEAMGLETQYFGPGTRLLVL.

The chain couples TRBV9 to TRBJ2-2; TRBD2 aligns across 10 bases. The J segment lost 5 bases and the V segment lost 0 bases, leaving 1 base of the junction unmatched. CDR3 length equals 15 residues. Germline-derived CDR1 and CDR2 are SGDLS and YYNGEE. The CDR3 sequence: CASSVVAGGTGELFF. The CDR3 coding sequence is TGTGCCAGCAGCGTAGTAGCGGGGGGTACCGGGGAGCTGTTTTTT. The full variable domain, in which reference TRBV9 and TRBJ2-2 provide the parts outside the CDR3, is DSGVTQTPKHLITATGQRVTLRCSPRSGDLSVYWYQQSLDQGLQFLIQYYNGEERAKGNILERFSAQQFPDLHSELNLSSLELGDSALYFCASSVVAGGTGELFFGEGSRLTVL.

This chain links TRBV5-8 with TRBJ1-5, with 7 bases fitting TRBD1. V shed 2 bases and J 7 bases; nucleotides not matched to a gene: 12. This CDR3 contains 16 residues. The germline CDR1 and CDR2 sequences are SGHTS and YDEGEE. The CDR3 is CASSFPPGQPAQPQHF. CDR3 sequence (DNA): TGTGCCAGCAGCTTTCCTCCGGGACAGCCAGCACAGCCCCAGCATTTT.

V is TRBV7-8 and J is TRBJ1-2, with D unresolved. The CDR3 is 14 residues long. The germline gives CDR1 SGHVS, CDR2 FQNEAQ. Trimming left V 5 bases short and J 0 bases short, with 10 bases between. CDR3 sequence: CASSPQISNYGYTF. DNA for the CDR3: TGTGCCAGCAGCCCACAGATATCTAACTATGGCTACACCTTC.

The gene calls are TRBV18 and TRBJ1-1; a weak D match, TRBD1 (6 bases). CDR1 KGHSH and CDR2 LQKENI come from the germline V gene. The CDR3 loop spans 15 amino acids. V was clipped by 4 bases and J by 5 bases, with 17 bases between them. This chain's CDR3 is CASSLKTGAGTEAFF. The CDR3 nucleotides read TGTGCCAGCTCACTGAAGACAGGAGCGGGAACTGAAGCTTTCTTT.

A note on this clone: The junction and the germline gene differ at one end; a read error may be behind it. The chain couples TRBV18 to TRBJ1-2; 12 nucleotides agree with TRBD1. CDR3 size: 15 residues. The germline gives CDR1 KGHSH, CDR2 LQKENI. DNA of the CDR3: TGTGCCAGCTCATCACCGGGACAGGGGGCACATGGCTACACCTTC. Translated: CASSSPGQGAHGYTF. The full variable domain, with the rest looked up from reference TRBV18 and TRBJ1-2, is NAGVMQNPRHLVRRRGQEARLRCSPMKGHSHVYWYRQLPEEGLKFMVYLQKENIIDESGMPKERFSAEFPKEGPSILRIQQVVRGDSAAYFCASSSPGQGAHGYTFGSGTRLTVV.

V is TRBV11-2 and J is TRBJ1-5; no clear D gene. The V and J ends lost 5 bases and 2 bases respectively, with 7 bases between them. The CDR3 runs 13 residues. Germline-derived CDR1 and CDR2 are SGHAT and FQNNGV. For the CDR3, the DNA is TGTGCCAGCAGCCCCAATCGCAATCAGCCCCAGCATTTT. This translates into CASSPNRNQPQHF.

Concerning this clone: The sample carries other DNA sequences with the same CDR3. The V call is TRBV5-1, the J call TRBJ2-3; 8 nucleotides agree with TRBD2. This CDR3 spans 14 amino acids. Germline V lookup: CDR1 SGHRS, CDR2 YFSETQ. J gave up 3 bases and V 2 bases, and 2 bases lay outside the gene matches. In DNA, the CDR3 is TGCGCCAGCAGCTTTTTAGCGGGGACAGATACGCAGTATTTT. Its translation: CASSFLAGTDTQYF.

The chain combines TRBV30 with TRBJ2-1, with TRBD2 matching over 9 bases. Losses at the gene ends were 4 bases for V and 6 bases for J; bases not matched to a gene: 4. Germline CDR1 GTSNPN, CDR2 SVGIG (reference sequence). The CDR3 consists of 13 residues. The CDR3 DNA reads as TGTGCCTGGAATAGCGGGGGAATCAATGAGCAGTTCTTC. Its translation is CAWNSGGINEQFF.

The chain has TRBV27 and TRBJ1-5; D call uncertain. V lost 3 bases and J 0 bases, leaving 9 bases between the germline ends. Germline CDR1 is MNHEY and CDR2 is SMNVEV (reference sequence). The CDR3 runs 15 residues. CDR3 region: CASSFKHDSNQPQHF. For the CDR3, the DNA is TGTGCCAGCAGTTTCAAGCATGATAGCAATCAGCCCCAGCATTTT.

The J gene is TRBJ1-5, the V gene TRBV27; the match to TRBD1 covers 7 bases. Germline lookup yields CDR1 MNHEY and CDR2 SMNVEV (reference sequence). The CDR3 is 14 residues long. Trimming removed 5 bases from V and 10 bases from J; junction bases left unmatched: 11. CDR3 sequence: CASSRSGGLRPQHF. CDR3 in DNA: TGTGCCAGCAGTAGGTCAGGGGGGTTACGTCCCCAGCATTTT.

The CDR3 here is CASSFRSGGPRFTDTQYF. The CDR3 nucleotides read TGTGCCAGCAGCTTTAGGAGCGGGGGGCCAAGATTCACAGATACGCAGTATTTT. The chain combines TRBV7-8 with TRBJ2-3, with 9 bases aligning to TRBD2. CDR1 SGHVS and CDR2 FQNEAQ come from the germline V gene. This CDR3 region has 18 residues. V lost 3 bases to trimming and J lost 2 bases; unmatched junction nucleotides: 12.

V is TRBV14 and J is TRBJ1-2, with 10 positions matching TRBD1. The J segment lost 1 base and the V segment lost 4 bases, leaving 6 bases of the junction unmatched. The CDR3 covers 16 residues. Germline loops: CDR1 SGHDN, CDR2 FVKESK. The CDR3 reads CASSPSTGGYNYGYTF. The CDR3 nucleotides read TGTGCCAGCAGCCCTTCGACAGGGGGCTATAACTATGGCTACACCTTC. Together with reference TRBV14 and TRBJ1-2, the CDR3 gives the full variable domain: EAGVTQFPSHSVIEKGQTVTLRCDPISGHDNLYWYRRVMGKEIKFLLHFVKESKQDESGMPNNRFLAERTGGTYSTLKVQPAELEDSGVYFCASSPSTGGYNYGYTFGSGTRLTVV.

This sequence joins TRBV6-4 and TRBJ2-2, with TRBD1 identical over 7 bases. Germline trimming cut 0 bases from V and 7 bases from J; bases unmatched to any gene: 2. This CDR3 has 14 amino acids. The germline gives CDR1 MRHNA, CDR2 SNTAGT. Written as DNA, the CDR3 is TGTGCCAGCAGTGACTCGACAGGGAGCGGGGAGCTGTTTTTT. Protein: CASSDSTGSGELFF.

The chain joins TRBV7-2 to TRBJ2-2, with a tentative D call TRBD1 (6 bases). V dropped 0 bases and J dropped 1 base, with 9 bases sitting between them. The CDR3 contains 16 residues. From germline, CDR1 is SGHTA and CDR2 FQGNSA. The CDR3 protein is CASSLAGARNTGELFF. CDR3 bases: TGTGCCAGCAGCTTAGCGGGGGCACGGAACACCGGGGAGCTGTTTTTT.

J is TRBJ2-1 and V is TRBV23-1; 11 bases map to TRBD2. TRBV23-1 falls under the ORF class, with uncertain function. V shed 3 bases and J 4 bases; nucleotides not matched to a gene: 8. There are 17 residues in the CDR3. CDR3 in DNA: TGCGCCAGCAGTCACAGGCTAGCGGGGGGACCTTACAATGAGCAGTTCTTC. Its translation: CASSHRLAGGPYNEQFF.

The genes are TRBV7-9 and TRBJ1-1; the D is unclear. Germline V lookup: CDR1 SEHNR, CDR2 FQNEAQ (reference sequence). Trimming took 5 bases from V and 8 from J, leaving 9 bases between them. The CDR3 consists of 11 residues. CDR3 in DNA: TGTGCCAGCAGCCCGAGAGGGGAAGCTTTCTTT. Translated: CASSPRGEAFF.

The V call is TRBV19, the J call TRBJ1-5; 10 bases are shared with TRBD1. Per germline, CDR1 LNHDA and CDR2 SQIVND (reference sequence). The CDR3 totals 16 residues. The V gene end was trimmed by 6 bases and the J gene end by 0 bases; junction bases not matched to a gene: 5. The CDR3 here is CASRDRGGYSNQPQHF. The CDR3 DNA is TGTGCCAGTAGGGACAGGGGGGGATATAGCAATCAGCCCCAGCATTTT. Together with reference TRBV19 and TRBJ1-5, the CDR3 gives the full variable domain: DGGITQSPKYLFRKEGQNVTLSCEQNLNHDAMYWYRQDPGQGLRLIYYSQIVNDFQKGDIAEGYSVSREKKESFPLTVTSAQKNPTAFYLCASRDRGGYSNQPQHFGDGTRLSIL.

This sequence joins TRBV5-5 and TRBJ1-4, with D unresolved. This CDR3 contains 11 residues. Germline V lookup: CDR1 SGHKS, CDR2 YYEKEE (reference sequence). V was pared by 2 bases and J by 8 bases, with 4 bases between. CDR3 loop: CASSFREKLFF. The DNA of the CDR3 is TGTGCCAGCAGCTTCCGGGAAAAACTGTTTTTT.

J is TRBJ2-7 and V is TRBV21-1; TRBD2, as called in the table, went unchecked against the DNA. TRBV21-1 is annotated as a pseudogene. This CDR3 has 11 amino acids. CDR3 sequence (DNA): TGTGCCAGCAGCAAGACCGAGCGGGGGGATGTC. Translated: CASSKTERGDV.

Only one count was recorded for this clone. The rearrangement links TRBV19 to TRBJ1-3, with a possible D match to TRBD1 (6 bases). Trimming took off 3 bases at V and 0 bases at J, with 12 bases between the two ends. The CDR3 is 16 residues long. Germline V CDR1 and CDR2: LNHDA, SQIVND (reference sequence). The CDR3 sequence is CASSISGQSSGNTIYF. CDR3 nucleotide sequence: TGTGCCAGTAGTATTTCAGGACAGTCCTCTGGAAACACCATATATTTT.

The chain joins TRBV5-6 to TRBJ1-2; D not certain. The germline V gene encodes CDR1 SGHDT and CDR2 YYEEEE. Deletions cut 4 bases from V and 2 bases from J, with 15 bases between. The CDR3 has 15 amino acids. The chain's CDR3 is CASSGLGRPNYGYTF. The CDR3 nucleotides are TGTGCCAGCAGCGGGCTGGGGAGGCCCAACTATGGCTACACCTTC.

This clone was observed a handful of times. J is TRBJ1-2 and V is TRBV5-6; D perhaps matches TRBD1 (6 bases). V lost 4 bases and J lost 4, with 17 bases in between. The CDR3 is 15 residues long. In germline, CDR1 is SGHDT, CDR2 YYEEEE. The DNA for the CDR3 is TGTGCCAGCAGCCCCCCGGGCAGGGGTCCCTATGGCTACACCTTC. It yields the protein CASSPPGRGPYGYTF.

The chain uses TRBV27 and TRBJ2-3; TRBD2 agrees at 10 bases. CDR1 and CDR2 (germline): MNHEY, SMNVEV (reference sequence). CDR3 length: 15 residues. V trimming: 6 bases; J trimming: 5 bases; junction bases outside the gene matches: 8. The CDR3 spells CASRSSGGPLDTQYF. CDR3 bases: TGTGCCAGCAGGTCTAGCGGGGGACCCTTAGATACGCAGTATTTT.

J is TRBJ1-1 and V is TRBV6-5, with 9 bases aligning to TRBD1. Germline V gives CDR1 MNHEY, CDR2 SVGAGI. The CDR3 covers 15 residues. The trim removed 6 bases at V and 4 bases at J, leaving 9 bases unmatched. Written as DNA, the CDR3 is TGTGCCAGCAGATACACGGGACAGGGATTCACTGAAGCTTTCTTT. Translating gives CASRYTGQGFTEAFF.